This T cell receptor beta chain was identified in a study of blood T cell repertoires in COVID-19 (dated by TCRdb to between 2020 and 2021). About the investigation overall: Samples from collaborators originated in the United States, Italy and Spain and spanned both the acute and convalescent phases of COVID-19. The material from the prospective study consisted of cDNA or gDNA derived from T cells, B-cell-depleted T cells, or PBMCs. The dataset comprised deeply sampled blood TCRbeta repertoires from subjects exposed to, actively infected with, or recovered from COVID-19. The repertoires were released in a freely available public database meant as a resource for research on the immune response to SARS-CoV-2. Samples were obtained from the ongoing ImmuneRACE study (first 160 participants) and from about 1,300 subjects provided by 6 global collaborators. Sample metadata almost always included a de-identified subject ID, COVID-19 status, age in years and sex. Where available, HLA class I and class II types were taken from metadata supplied by the sample provider and were not determined by assay-based typing.

Taken from cysteine to phenylalanine, the CDR3 has 19 residues. The sequence is cut down to CDR3 DNA, 57 bases in frame from base 1. The germline V gene gives CDR1 as MGHRA and CDR2 as YSYEKL. At the junction V is shortened by 3 bases and J by 6 bases; bases outside the gene matches: 15. About this clone itself: The antigen it binds to is not known. It has no much larger one-base neighbor in the sample; base qualities were not kept.

TCRbeta CDR3 regions were amplified from genomic DNA using the immunoSEQ Assay, a bias-controlled multiplex PCR. Per the authors' processing: Within the assay, amplification of reference gene primers was used to estimate how many nucleated cells each sample contained. Sequence reads were collapsed and filtered to measure the absolute abundance of every unique TCRbeta CDR3 rearrangement. For each sample, productive Simpson clonality was calculated by taking the square root of Simpson's diversity index across productive rearrangements. TCRdb carries this immuneACCESS record with in-frame sequences only. Its versions omit some clonotypes, under half of them owing to an unresolved V gene in the studies checked, with the rest unexplained. That table is the source of V, J and clone size, and D and trimming were worked out from the DNA. The sample table shows about 350,000 clones, and around nine tenths are seen once. The ten largest clonotypes hold approximately 1% of the sample.

Findings and caveats that apply to the study as a whole: The amount of clinical and demographic metadata varied by source and participant and was provided uncurated.

Participants in the prospective study were enrolled through a virtual design, were aged roughly 18 to 100 years, and lived in roughly 26 United States geographic areas. In the prospective study, cohorts were assigned on the basis of participant-reported clinical history obtained from a screening survey and a study questionnaire. A participant counted as exposed if, within 2 weeks of entering the study, that participant had been in contact with someone who had a PCR-confirmed or clinician-diagnosed COVID-19 case. In the prospective study, mobile phlebotomists collected whole blood, serum and a nasopharyngeal or oropharyngeal swab from each participant. Prospective study participants could optionally give additional blood draws and questionnaires over an approximately two-month period. Blood samples from the prospective study were shipped frozen or at room temperature prior to DNA extraction.

Specimen: PBMCs or T cells enriched from blood (not recorded which). The receptor chain draws on TRBV4-1 and TRBJ1-6; TRBD1 lines up with 9 middle nucleotides. The clonotype comes from a woman under 40 who had been exposed to COVID-19. At the DNA level, the sequence is TGCGCCAGCAGCCAGGAGGGGGGAAGGACAGGGGATTTTAATTCACCCCTCCACTTT. The resulting protein is CASSQEGGRTGDFNSPLHF.